This entry is about one T cell receptor (beta chain). The data derive from a study of blood T cell repertoires in COVID-19. Study details: The United States, Italy and Spain provided the acute and convalescent COVID-19 samples. T cells, B-cell-depleted T cells, or PBMCs provided the cDNA or gDNA that served as material.

In the original analysis: Amplification of reference gene primers provided the estimated nucleated cell counts. TCRdb's table, derived via immunoSEQ multiplex PCR, lists solely in-frame clones and lacks some. The V and J calls and the clone size are those of that table, but D and trimming were determined from the DNA. The data contain 150,000 to 200,000 clones, roughly 76% of them singletons. The CDR3 is 16 residues long. V dropped 4 bases and J dropped 9 bases, with 22 bases sitting between them. Germline V gene sequence: CDR1 SGHRS, CDR2 YFSETQ. The source is a woman aged 80 or older with COVID-19, enrolled during active disease. Sample: peripheral blood. This rearrangement joins TRBV5-1 to TRBJ2-2; maybe TRBD1 (6 bases). CDR3 residues: CASSPSPAGVGRELFF. The CDR3 DNA reads as TGCGCCAGCAGCCCCTCACCCGCAGGGGTGGGCAGGGAGCTGTTTTTT.